A single sample is the source of the 22 T cell receptor beta chains below, sequenced in a study of cytomegalovirus exposure and HLA in healthy donors. PCR amplification relied on 60 Vbeta primers (plus 13 Jbeta primers). Profiling relied on immunoSEQ multiplex PCR, and the TCRdb table lists in-frame clones only, not all of them. The table shows some 200,000 clones, with 80% to 85% occurring only once. The sample consisted of PBMCs. Receptors were obtained from a woman in her 30s in good health and CMV-seronegative.

In its sample, this clone was seen once. This chain joins TRBV5-1 and TRBJ2-7; no firm D call. This CDR3 has 14 residues. V lost 1 base to trimming and J lost 4 bases, with 12 bases between them. The germline CDR1 and CDR2 sequences are SGHRS and YFSETQ. The CDR3 here is CASSLWQEGYEQYF. DNA for the CDR3: TGCGCCAGCAGCTTGTGGCAGGAAGGTTACGAGCAGTACTTC.

The genes are TRBV19 and TRBJ1-5; perhaps TRBD1 as D (6 bases). The germline V gene encodes CDR1 LNHDA and CDR2 SQIVND (reference sequence). The CDR3 has 15 residues. V was trimmed by 4 bases and J by 2 bases, leaving 12 bases between them. The CDR3 sequence: CASSKLQGRNQPQHF. The CDR3 DNA sequence: TGTGCCAGTAGTAAGTTACAGGGTCGCAATCAGCCCCAGCATTTT. The full variable domain, completed using reference TRBV19 and TRBJ1-5, is DGGITQSPKYLFRKEGQNVTLSCEQNLNHDAMYWYRQDPGQGLRLIYYSQIVNDFQKGDIAEGYSVSREKKESFPLTVTSAQKNPTAFYLCASSKLQGRNQPQHFGDGTRLSIL.

The chain employs TRBV5-1 and TRBJ2-3, with TRBD2 as a possible D gene (5 bases). The CDR3 sequence is 14 residues long. Germline assignment: CDR1 SGHRS and CDR2 YFSETQ. V lost 4 bases and J 2 bases, leaving 11 bases between the germline ends. CDR3 sequence (DNA): TGCGCCAGCAGCCAGGCAGGACTCACAGATACGCAGTATTTT. Protein: CASSQAGLTDTQYF.

V and J are TRBV2 and TRBJ2-7, with D possibly being TRBD1 (5 bases). In germline, CDR1 is SNHLY, CDR2 FYNNEI. The CDR3 is made up of 13 amino acids. The V and J ends lost 3 bases and 4 bases respectively, with 10 bases between them. CDR3 coding DNA: TGTGCCAGCAGTGACCAGGGCCCGTACGAGCAGTACTTC. As protein: CASSDQGPYEQYF.

V and J are TRBV7-2 and TRBJ1-1; 9 bases are a match to TRBD1. The CDR3 loop spans 15 amino acids. In germline, CDR1 is SGHTA, CDR2 FQGNSA. The V and J ends lost 4 bases and 2 bases, in that order; junction bases with no gene match: 5. CDR3 DNA: TGTGCCAGCAGCTCGGGACAGGGAGCAAACACTGAAGCTTTCTTT. It is translated as CASSSGQGANTEAFF.

The V and J genes are TRBV13 and TRBJ2-2, with a possible D match to TRBD1 (5 bases). In germline, CDR1 is PRHDT, CDR2 FYEKMQ (reference sequence). The V and J ends lost 5 bases and 7 bases respectively, with 17 bases between them. This CDR3 is 15 amino acids long. In nucleotides, the CDR3 is TGTGCCAGCAGCACAGGCCCTCGGTCCCTCGGGGAGCTGTTTTTT. It codes for CASSTGPRSLGELFF. Full variable domain (rest looked up from reference TRBV13 and TRBJ2-2): AAGVIQSPRHLIKEKRETATLKCYPIPRHDTVYWYQQGPGQDPQFLISFYEKMQSDKGSIPDRFSAQQFSDYHSELNMSSLELGDSALYFCASSTGPRSLGELFFGEGSRLTVL.

This chain uses TRBV11-2 with TRBJ2-7; tentative D call: TRBD1 (5 bases). This CDR3 has 16 residues. V was shortened by 5 bases and J by 4 bases, with 21 bases between the two germline ends. Germline values: CDR1 SGHAT, CDR2 FQNNGV. CDR3 loop: CASSPLPRTHDYEQYF. DNA for the CDR3: TGTGCCAGCAGCCCCCTTCCCAGGACACACGATTACGAGCAGTACTTC.

This clone has more than one count but fewer than ten. The gene calls are TRBV18 and TRBJ2-3; tentatively, D is TRBD1 (6 bases). The CDR3 extends over 16 amino acids. The V end was cut by 0 bases, the J end by 6 bases, with 16 bases between. The germline V gene encodes CDR1 KGHSH and CDR2 LQKENI. This chain's CDR3 is CASSPPGPGVKDTQYF. CDR3 nucleotides: TGTGCCAGCTCACCACCCGGCCCAGGGGTAAAGGATACGCAGTATTTT.

The rearrangement joins TRBV28 to TRBJ2-7, with 10 bases matching TRBD1. The V gene's germline CDR1 is MDHEN and CDR2 SYDVKM. J was trimmed by 0 bases and V by 5 bases; bases with no gene match: 10. CDR3 length equals 17 residues. CDR3 nucleotide sequence: TGTGCCAGCAGTCGGTACCCGGGACAGGGGAACTCCTACGAGCAGTACTTC. Its translation: CASSRYPGQGNSYEQYF.

This clone was observed a handful of times. The chain has TRBV7-2 and TRBJ1-1; D is unclear. CDR1 is SGHTA and CDR2 is FQGNSA in the germline V gene. The CDR3 extends over 12 amino acids. V was pared by 4 bases and J by 5 bases, with 8 bases between. The CDR3 nucleotides are TGTGCCAGCAGCTACAGAGCTACTGAAGCTTTCTTT. Its translation: CASSYRATEAFF.

This clone was detected only a few times. This chain uses TRBV10-3 with TRBJ1-2, with a tentative D call TRBD1 (5 bases). The CDR3 is 12 amino acids. The V end lost 7 bases, the J end lost 8 bases, and 14 bases lay between the germline ends. The germline V gene has CDR1 ENHRY and CDR2 SYGVKD. The CDR3 loop is CAITQGGAGYTF. CDR3 coding DNA: TGTGCCATCACCCAGGGAGGGGCGGGCTACACCTTC.

Comments on this clone: One end of the junction is discordant with germline, which a read error may explain. This chain links TRBV10-3 with TRBJ2-5; TRBD1 matches 8 bases. The CDR3 loop spans 15 amino acids. Germline lookup yields CDR1 ENHRY and CDR2 SYGVKD. DNA of the CDR3: TGTGCCGTCAGTGGGCAGGACAGGGATGCAGAGACCCAGTACTTC. The encoded protein is CAVSGQDRDAETQYF.

The V call is TRBV9, the J call TRBJ2-5; 8 bases are a match to TRBD2. CDR1 and CDR2 from the germline V gene are SGDLS and YYNGEE. This CDR3 region has 15 residues. J lost 4 bases, V lost 0 bases, and 5 bases had no gene match. For the CDR3, the DNA is TGTGCCAGCAGCGTAGATGGCGCGGGGGGAGAGACCCAGTACTTC. Protein product: CASSVDGAGGETQYF. The whole variable domain, remainder taken from reference TRBV9 and TRBJ2-5, is DSGVTQTPKHLITATGQRVTLRCSPRSGDLSVYWYQQSLDQGLQFLIQYYNGEERAKGNILERFSAQQFPDLHSELNLSSLELGDSALYFCASSVDGAGGETQYFGPGTRLLVL.

The chain couples TRBV18 to TRBJ1-4; D is ambiguous. Looked up from germline, CDR1 is KGHSH and CDR2 is LQKENI. The germline V and J ends were trimmed by 6 bases and 8 bases, with 13 bases remaining between them. The CDR3 loop spans 13 amino acids. CDR3 in DNA: TGTGCCAGCTCCGGGATATGGGGAGAAAAACTGTTTTTT. It yields the protein CASSGIWGEKLFF.

A remark on this clone: This is likely a read error, given that the CDR3 carries no conserved phenylalanine or tryptophan at its end. V usage is TRBV11-2 and J usage is TRBJ1-2, with 9 positions matching TRBD1. The CDR3 consists of 14 residues. With V trimmed by 1 base and J by 7 bases, 4 bases remained unmatched. Germline V gene lookup returns CDR1 SGHAT and CDR2 FQNNGV. The CDR3 DNA sequence: TGTGCCAGCAGCTTAGGGACAGGGGCCGGTGGCTACACCCTC. Protein product: CASSLGTGAGGYTL.

This chain links TRBV5-4 with TRBJ2-2; maybe TRBD1 (5 bases). From germline, CDR1 is SGHNT and CDR2 YYREEE (reference sequence). The V end lost 4 bases, the J end lost 1 base, and 8 bases lay between the germline ends. The CDR3 consists of 14 residues. The CDR3 DNA follows: TGTGCCAGCAGCCAGGGCCTGAACACCGGGGAGCTGTTTTTT. This gives the protein CASSQGLNTGELFF.

For this clone: At one of its ends the junction is not consistent with the germline gene, which may arise from a read error. CDR3 in DNA: TGCGCCAGCAGCTTGACGTACAGCCCATCCAAAAACAGTCAGTACTTC. Translated, it gives CASSLTYSPSKNSQYF. The chain links TRBV5-1 to TRBJ2-4, with D hard to call. The CDR3 spans 16 residues. Looked up from germline, CDR1 is SGHRS and CDR2 is YFSETQ. Full variable domain (remainder filled in from reference TRBV5-1 and TRBJ2-4): KAGVTQTPRYLIKTRGQQVTLSCSPISGHRSVSWYQQTPGQGLQFLFEYFSETQRNKGNFPGRFSGRQFSNSRSEMNVSTLELGDSALYLCASSLTYSPSKNSQYFGAGTRLSVL.

The J gene is TRBJ2-7, the V gene TRBV7-2; 7 nucleotides agree with TRBD2. The CDR3 covers 14 residues. V shed 0 bases, J shed 5 bases, and the junction held 4 bases outside the gene matches. Germline V gene data show CDR1 as SGHTA and CDR2 as FQGNSA. The CDR3 region is CASSLAGGPDEQYF. The DNA of the CDR3 is TGTGCCAGCAGCTTAGCGGGAGGGCCGGACGAGCAGTACTTC.

The rearrangement uses TRBV5-8 and TRBJ2-5, with D tentatively TRBD2 (5 bases). V was cut by 8 bases and J by 5 bases, with 19 bases left in between. The CDR3 totals 14 residues. The germline CDR1 and CDR2 sequences are SGHTS and YDEGEE. CDR3 bases: TGTGCCAGGGGTTGGATGGCTAGCTCCGAGACCCAGTACTTC. This codes for CARGWMASSETQYF.

The chain is built from TRBV5-5 and TRBJ1-5; D perhaps matches TRBD1 (5 bases). V was trimmed by 4 bases and J by 3 bases, leaving 11 bases between them. CDR1 is SGHKS, CDR2 YYEKEE, per germline (reference sequence). CDR3 length equals 14 residues. CDR3 coding DNA: TGTGCCAGCAGCAGGGAGGGGTTCAATCAGCCCCAGCATTTT. This translates into CASSREGFNQPQHF.

The rearrangement uses TRBV9 and TRBJ2-7, with D possibly TRBD2 on 5 matching bases. Per germline, CDR1 SGDLS and CDR2 YYNGEE. Trimming removed 2 bases at V and 0 bases at J, with 9 bases between. The CDR3 runs to 14 residues. CDR3: CASSVTGSSYEQYF. The DNA of the CDR3 is TGTGCCAGCAGCGTTACGGGGTCCTCCTACGAGCAGTACTTC.

The V call is TRBV6-4, the J call TRBJ1-5; the D is unclear. Germline lookup yields CDR1 MRHNA and CDR2 SNTAGT. CDR3 length equals 13 residues. Trimming stripped 5 bases from V and 3 bases from J, with 8 bases between. The CDR3 loop reads CASSPELNQPQHF. CDR3 DNA: TGTGCCAGCAGTCCCGAGCTCAATCAGCCCCAGCATTTT.